The following is a T cell receptor (beta chain) sequence with its context. Its binding antigen is unknown. Base qualities are missing; no much larger clone stands one base away. This specimen's time point label, interpreted: baseline before first vaccination. Vaccinee samples came from UK trials COV001 and COV002, including a single-blind randomized controlled phase 2/3 trial of AZD1222 (ChAdOx1 nCoV-19) in healthy adults. For TCRbeta chain sequencing, PBMC samples from trial participants were taken at day 0 and at day 28 after the second dose. CDR1 and CDR2, per the germline V gene, are KGHDR and SFDVKD. V lost 3 bases and J lost 10 bases, and the count of bases not matched to a germline gene is 15. Inclusive of the bounding cysteine and phenylalanine, the CDR3 is 18 residues long. CDR3 DNA only is kept here, 54 bases in frame from base 1. These data belong to a study of T cell responses to AZD1222 COVID-19 vaccine (dated by TCRdb to 2020 to 2022). Regarding the research as a whole: Because spike-specific TCR depth and breadth did not differ between the two schedules, AZD1222 recipients who got a second dose at roughly 4 weeks were pooled with those who got a second dose at roughly 12 weeks. TCR sequencing was performed for about 250 trial participants, of whom about 200 were given two doses of AZD1222 and around 26 were given two doses of MenACWY control vaccine. Trial participants were enrolled into age subgroups of 18-55, 56-69 and 70-plus years, which contained about 150, 28 and 57 TCR-sequenced participants, respectively. Overall study outcomes, separate from this receptor: In the small 56-69-year group, the increase in depth fell short of significance, most likely because of low power. Reportedly, close to half of the unique spike-specific TCRs recognized epitopes lying outside the regions that are mutated in the B.1.351 and B.1.1.7 variants. Participants were mostly white British and included more females than males, and it was suggested by the authors that clonal diversity may have been underestimated. Conclusions about previously exposed vaccinees are limited because only 5 or 6 AZD1222 recipients were SARS-CoV-2 seropositive at baseline. The vaccine-associated CD4 TCRs covered the entire spike protein, and the dominant responses fell in regions 160-218 and 743-854. Because no day 14 peak-response samples were available, repertoires were characterized only after the peak T cell response. Spike-specific TCR breadth and depth rose significantly after two AZD1222 doses compared with day 0 and with MenACWY recipients.

The CDR3 regions of human TCRbeta chains were subjected to immunosequencing. The study's own analysis went as follows. Repertoire TCRs were checked for matches against a reference library of SARS-CoV-2-specific TCRs that had been generated using the MIRA antigen-specificity platform. Breadth was defined as the fraction of unique TCRs that were SARS-CoV-2-associated. Depth was defined as the fraction of total T cells that were SARS-CoV-2-associated. Using the MIRA data, every spike-specific TCR was mapped to the spike region that the TCR reacted to and assigned to either a CD4 or a CD8 class. Log10-transformed breadth and depth values were compared by one-way ANOVA with Sidak's multiple comparisons tests. The table comes from immuneACCESS by way of TCRdb, which keeps in-frame sequences with V and J called. Part of the clones is missing from these tables; in studies checked, under half for an unresolved V gene and the rest for unknown reasons. V, J and clone size reflect that table, while D and trimming were determined from the DNA. The sample records about 30,000 clones, 91% of which are singletons. The top ten constitute about 48% of the sample.

Rearrangement joined TRBV24-1 to TRBJ2-1, with TRBD2 identical over 12 junction bases. The specimen was peripheral blood, collected on day 0 of AZD1222 vaccination. The source is an adult in good health. The CDR3 has the sequence CATSDLGLAGGRTWEQFF. The DNA reads as follows: TGTGCCACCAGTGATCTGGGCCTAGCGGGGGGGCGAACTTGGGAGCAGTTCTTC.